This passage covers 5 T cell receptor beta chains from one sample sequenced in a study of T cells in narcolepsy. Repertoires were generated with immunoSEQ multiplex PCR, while TCRdb's copy carries only in-frame clones and drops some. The sample includes more than 20,000 clones, about 82% seen only once; the top ten take approximately 10%. Sequenced sample: memory (CD45RA-) CD4+ T cells from blood. The receptors derive from a human donor in good health.

The DNA for the CDR3 is TGTGCCAGCAGCGCCTCACTAGCGGGAGGCCTCGTGGGGGAGCTGTTTTTT. Residues: CASSASLAGGLVGELFF. The rearrangement joins TRBV7-8 to TRBJ2-2; 12 bases fit TRBD2. Germline V gene lookup returns CDR1 SGHVS and CDR2 FQNEAQ. This CDR3 is 17 amino acids long. Trimming at V came to 5 bases and at J to 8 bases, leaving 12 bases not matched to a gene.

This clone showed up just once. The chain recombines TRBV7-8 with TRBJ1-2; 9 bases are a match to TRBD1. CDR3 size: 13 residues. V was pared by 5 bases and J by 8 bases, with 6 bases of the junction left unmatched. Germline lookup yields CDR1 SGHVS and CDR2 FQNEAQ. In nucleotides, the CDR3 is TGTGCCAGCAGCACGGGACAGGGATCAGGCTACACCTTC. This sequence encodes CASSTGQGSGYTF.

V gene TRBV4-3 combines with J gene TRBJ2-2; a weak D match, TRBD1 (5 bases). The CDR3 is 14 residues long. Trimming left V 1 base short and J 5 bases short, with 8 bases between. Germline V gene sequence: CDR1 LGHNA, CDR2 YSLEER. The CDR3 DNA reads as TGCGCCAGCAGCCAAGTCAGGGTAACCGGGGAGCTGTTTTTT. Translation gives CASSQVRVTGELFF.

The J gene is TRBJ2-7, the V gene TRBV7-2, with D hard to call. The V gene lost 5 bases and the J gene lost 3 bases, with 17 bases spanning the gap. The CDR3 sequence is 15 residues long. Germline CDR1 is SGHTA and CDR2 is FQGNSA. In nucleotides, the CDR3 is TGTGCCAGCAGCACCCCCCGACTGAACCTCTACGAGCAGTACTTC. This gives the protein CASSTPRLNLYEQYF.

The chain is built from TRBV5-1 and TRBJ2-2, with D possibly matching TRBD1 (6 bases). CDR1 SGHRS and CDR2 YFSETQ come from the germline V gene. This CDR3 has 14 residues. V lost 3 bases to trimming and J lost 5 bases, with 11 bases between them. CDR3 nucleotides: TGCGCCAGCAGCTCCGGGACACCAACCGGGGAGCTGTTTTTT. This sequence encodes CASSSGTPTGELFF.